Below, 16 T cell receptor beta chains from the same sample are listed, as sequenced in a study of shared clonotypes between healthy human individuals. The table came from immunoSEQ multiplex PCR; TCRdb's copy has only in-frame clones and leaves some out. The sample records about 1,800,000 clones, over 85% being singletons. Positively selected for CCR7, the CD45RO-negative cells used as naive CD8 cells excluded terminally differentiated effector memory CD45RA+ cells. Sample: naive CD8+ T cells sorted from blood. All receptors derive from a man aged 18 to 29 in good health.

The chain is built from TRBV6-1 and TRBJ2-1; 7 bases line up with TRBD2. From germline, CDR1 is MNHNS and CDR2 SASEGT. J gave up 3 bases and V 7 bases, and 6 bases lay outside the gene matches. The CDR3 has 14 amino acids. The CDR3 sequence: CASKGGPYYNEQFF. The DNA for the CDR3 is TGTGCCAGCAAGGGAGGGCCCTACTACAATGAGCAGTTCTTC.

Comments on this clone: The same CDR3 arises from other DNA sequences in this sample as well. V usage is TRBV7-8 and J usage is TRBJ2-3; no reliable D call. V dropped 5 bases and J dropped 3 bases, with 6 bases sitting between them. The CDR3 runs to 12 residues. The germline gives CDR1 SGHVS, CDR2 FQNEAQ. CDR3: CASSLFTDTQYF. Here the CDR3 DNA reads TGTGCCAGCAGCCTCTTTACAGATACGCAGTATTTT.

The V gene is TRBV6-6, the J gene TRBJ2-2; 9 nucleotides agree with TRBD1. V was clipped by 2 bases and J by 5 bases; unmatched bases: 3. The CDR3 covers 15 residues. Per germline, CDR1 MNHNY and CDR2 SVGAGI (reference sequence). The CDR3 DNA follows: TGTGCCAGCAGTTACCCGGGACAGGGTACCGGGGAGCTGTTTTTT. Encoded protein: CASSYPGQGTGELFF.

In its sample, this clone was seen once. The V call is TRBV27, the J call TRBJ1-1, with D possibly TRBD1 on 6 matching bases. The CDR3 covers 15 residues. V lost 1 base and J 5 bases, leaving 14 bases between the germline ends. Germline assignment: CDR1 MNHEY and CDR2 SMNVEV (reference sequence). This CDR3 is CASSLWAGVGTEAFF. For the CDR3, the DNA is TGTGCCAGCAGTTTATGGGCAGGGGTGGGTACTGAAGCTTTCTTT.

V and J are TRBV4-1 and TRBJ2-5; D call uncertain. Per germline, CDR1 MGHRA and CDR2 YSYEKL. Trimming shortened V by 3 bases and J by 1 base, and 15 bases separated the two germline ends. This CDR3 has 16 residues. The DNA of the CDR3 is TGCGCCAGCAGCCAGATTGGCCTAACCTCCCAAGAGACCCAGTACTTC. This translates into CASSQIGLTSQETQYF.

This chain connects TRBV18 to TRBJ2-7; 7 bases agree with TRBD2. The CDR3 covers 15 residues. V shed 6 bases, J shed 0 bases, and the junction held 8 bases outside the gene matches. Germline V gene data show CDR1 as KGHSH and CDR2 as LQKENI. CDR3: CASSPSRTSSYEQYF. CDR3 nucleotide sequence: TGTGCCAGCTCTCCAAGTCGGACTAGCTCCTACGAGCAGTACTTC.

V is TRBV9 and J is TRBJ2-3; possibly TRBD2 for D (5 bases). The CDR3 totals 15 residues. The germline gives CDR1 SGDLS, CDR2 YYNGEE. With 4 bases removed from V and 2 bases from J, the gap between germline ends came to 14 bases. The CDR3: CASSSEGEVTDTQYF. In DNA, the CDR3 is TGTGCCAGCAGCTCCGAGGGCGAGGTCACAGATACGCAGTATTTT.

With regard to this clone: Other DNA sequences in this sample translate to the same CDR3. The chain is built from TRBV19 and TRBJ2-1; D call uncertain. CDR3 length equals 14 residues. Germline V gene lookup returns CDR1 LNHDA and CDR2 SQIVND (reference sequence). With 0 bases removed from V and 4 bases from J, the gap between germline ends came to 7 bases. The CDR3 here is CASSIEGGYNEQFF. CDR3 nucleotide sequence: TGTGCCAGTAGTATAGAAGGCGGATACAATGAGCAGTTCTTC. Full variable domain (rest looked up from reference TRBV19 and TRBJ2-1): DGGITQSPKYLFRKEGQNVTLSCEQNLNHDAMYWYRQDPGQGLRLIYYSQIVNDFQKGDIAEGYSVSREKKESFPLTVTSAQKNPTAFYLCASSIEGGYNEQFFGPGTRLTVL.

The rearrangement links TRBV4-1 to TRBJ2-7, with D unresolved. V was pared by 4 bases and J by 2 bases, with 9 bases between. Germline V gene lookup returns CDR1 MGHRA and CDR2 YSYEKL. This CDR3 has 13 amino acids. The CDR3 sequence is CASSPTLAYEQYF. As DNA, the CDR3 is TGCGCCAGCAGCCCTACCCTGGCCTACGAGCAGTACTTC.

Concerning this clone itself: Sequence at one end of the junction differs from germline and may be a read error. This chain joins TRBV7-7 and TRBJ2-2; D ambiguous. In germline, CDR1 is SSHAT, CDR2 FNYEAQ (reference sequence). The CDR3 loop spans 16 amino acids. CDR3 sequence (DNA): TGTGCTAGCAGCTTAGGCCCCGGCCCTCGGACCGGGGAGCTGTTTTTT. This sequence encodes CASSLGPGPRTGELFF.

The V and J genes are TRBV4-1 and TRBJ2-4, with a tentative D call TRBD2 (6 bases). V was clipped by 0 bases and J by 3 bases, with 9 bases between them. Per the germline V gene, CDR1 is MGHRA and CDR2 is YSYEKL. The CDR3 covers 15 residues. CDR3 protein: CASSQDPGDKNIQYF. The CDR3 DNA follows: TGCGCCAGCAGCCAAGATCCGGGGGACAAAAACATTCAGTACTTC.

The CDR3 protein is CASSQDYGDLIGQYF. The DNA for the CDR3 is TGCGCCAGCAGCCAAGATTACGGGGATTTGATTGGGCAGTACTTC. The V call is TRBV4-3, the J call TRBJ2-7, with a possible D match to TRBD2 (5 bases). Germline loops: CDR1 LGHNA, CDR2 YSLEER. V was pared by 0 bases and J by 9 bases, with 18 bases between. CDR3 size: 15 residues.

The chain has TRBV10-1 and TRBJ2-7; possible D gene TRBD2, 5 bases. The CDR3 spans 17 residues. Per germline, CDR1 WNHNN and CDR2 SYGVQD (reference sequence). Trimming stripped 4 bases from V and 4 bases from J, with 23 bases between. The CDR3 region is CASSASMVGAEAYEQYF. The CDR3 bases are TGCGCCAGCAGTGCCTCCATGGTCGGTGCGGAGGCTTACGAGCAGTACTTC.

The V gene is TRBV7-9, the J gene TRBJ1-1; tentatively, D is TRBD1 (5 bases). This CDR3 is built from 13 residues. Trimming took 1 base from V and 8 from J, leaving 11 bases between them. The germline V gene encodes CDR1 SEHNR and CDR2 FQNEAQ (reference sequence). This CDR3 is CASSLGGEAEAFF. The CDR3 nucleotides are TGTGCCAGCAGCTTAGGGGGGGAAGCCGAAGCTTTCTTT.

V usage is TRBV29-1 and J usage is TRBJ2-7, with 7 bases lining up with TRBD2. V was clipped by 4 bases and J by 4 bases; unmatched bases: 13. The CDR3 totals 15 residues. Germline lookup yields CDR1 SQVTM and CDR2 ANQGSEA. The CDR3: CSVVYWAGETYEQYF. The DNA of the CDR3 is TGCAGCGTTGTTTACTGGGCGGGAGAAACATACGAGCAGTACTTC.

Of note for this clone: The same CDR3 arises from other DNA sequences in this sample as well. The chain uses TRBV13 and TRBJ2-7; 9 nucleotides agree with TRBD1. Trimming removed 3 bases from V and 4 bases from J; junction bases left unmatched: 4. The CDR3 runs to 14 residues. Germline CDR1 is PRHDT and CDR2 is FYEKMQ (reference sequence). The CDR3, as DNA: TGTGCCAGCAGCTTCCGGGACAGGGATTACGAGCAGTACTTC. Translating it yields CASSFRDRDYEQYF. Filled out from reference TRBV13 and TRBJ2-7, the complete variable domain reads AAGVIQSPRHLIKEKRETATLKCYPIPRHDTVYWYQQGPGQDPQFLISFYEKMQSDKGSIPDRFSAQQFSDYHSELNMSSLELGDSALYFCASSFRDRDYEQYFGPGTRLTVT.